The entry below describes one TCR beta chain. The data derive from a study of blood T cell repertoires in COVID-19. CDR3 length: 17 residues. The germline gives CDR1 SGHNT, CDR2 YENEEA. The J segment lost 6 bases and the V segment lost 5 bases, leaving 9 bases of the junction unmatched. Clones were read by immunoSEQ multiplex PCR, and TCRdb kept only the in-frame ones, dropping some. In the table there are 12,000 to 15,000 clones, around four fifths of which are singletons. The J gene is TRBJ2-1, the V gene TRBV11-3; 14 bases line up with TRBD2. The sample consisted of peripheral blood. The clonotype originates from a man aged 35-49 years with active or convalescent COVID-19. DNA for the CDR3: TGTGCCAGCAGCCTTACCTCTGGACTAGCGGGGGGCAATGAGCAGTTCTTC. Translating it yields CASSLTSGLAGGNEQFF.